This TCR beta chain derives from a study of blood T cell repertoires in COVID-19. About the study: Sources were T cells, B-cell-depleted T cells, or PBMCs; the material itself was cDNA or gDNA.

Libraries were prepared by immunoSEQ multiplex PCR; TCRdb keeps only in-frame clonotypes and omits some of them. Seen here are approximately 50,000 clones, 75% to 95% observed once, and the top ten hold around 6%. Trimming cost V 3 bases and J 0 bases, with 6 bases left between them. CDR1 and CDR2 from the germline V gene are SGHTA and FQGNSA. This CDR3 spans 14 amino acids. This clone has just one count. The chain carries TRBV7-2 and TRBJ1-3; D unresolved. The receptor was derived from a man between 50 and 59 years old with active COVID-19. The sequenced material came from peripheral blood. The CDR3 is CASSFLGSGNTIYF. CDR3 coding DNA: TGTGCCAGCAGCTTTCTCGGCTCTGGAAACACCATATATTTT.